Listed below are T cell receptor beta chains from one sample, sequenced in a study of blood T cell repertoires in COVID-19. Using immunoSEQ multiplex PCR, the repertoire was profiled, and TCRdb retains in-frame clones only, with some absent. The table records a few hundred thousand clones, 70% to 90% of them present only once. The sample consisted of peripheral blood. Source of these receptors: a woman between 50 and 59 years old with acute or convalescent COVID-19. The CDR3 runs from the conserved cysteine through the conserved F or W. A D gene is named only where the DNA matches it firmly. Clone size is given for some rows only: seen once, a few or many times, or a class if the clone is expanded.

. | TRBJ1-2 | TRBV4-3 | . | TGCGCCAGCAGCCAAGATCCCAGGCTGCCGGTCTATGGCTACACCTTC | CASSQDPRLPVYGYTF
. | TRBJ1-2 | TRBV27 | TRBD1 | TGTGCCAGCAGTTCGATTCAGGGGGCAGCTAACTATGGCTACACCTTC | CASSSIQGAANYGYTF
. | TRBJ2-5 | TRBV6-2/TRBV6-3 | TRBD2 | TGTGCCAGCAGTTACGGGGGACTAGCAGGAGAGACCCAGTACTTC | CASSYGGLAGETQYF
once | TRBJ2-5 | TRBV2 | . | TGTGCCAGCAGTGAAGACTCCCAAGAGACCCAGTACTTC | CASSEDSQETQYF
. | TRBJ1-4 | TRBV2 | . | TGTGCCAGCAGCCCGACGGGGGAAAAGAATGAAAAACTGTTTTTT | CASSPTGEKNEKLFF
. | TRBJ1-2 | TRBV18 | TRBD1 | TGTGCCAGCTCACCACCAGGGACAGGGAACTATGGCTACACCTTC | CASSPPGTGNYGYTF
. | TRBJ1-1 | TRBV28 | TRBD1 | TGTGCCAGCAGTCCACACCGGACAGGGAACACTGAAGCTTTCTTT | CASSPHRTGNTEAFF
. | TRBJ2-1 | TRBV3-1/TRBV3-2 | TRBD2 | TGTGCCAGCAGCCCCCGTGCCAGCAGCCAAGGATTTGTATTAGCGGGAGGGGGGAACAATGAGCAGTTCTTC | CASSPRASSQGFVLAGGGNNEQFF
. | TRBJ2-2 | TRBV14 | TRBD2 | TGTGCCAGCAGACCTAGCGGGAGGAACACCGGGGAGCTGTTTTTT | CASRPSGRNTGELFF
. | TRBJ2-1 | TRBV14 | TRBD2 | TGTGCCAGCAGCTTTCTAGCGGGGGGAGGTGAGCAGTTCTTC | CASSFLAGGGEQFF
. | TRBJ1-1 | TRBV2 | TRBD1 | TGTGCCAGCAGTGATTGGGACAGGGGTTCCACTGAAGCTTTCTTT | CASSDWDRGSTEAFF
. | TRBJ2-5 | TRBV12-3/TRBV12-4 | . | TGTGCCAGCAGCCCAAGCAGGAAGACCCAGTACTTC | CASSPSRKTQYF
. | TRBJ2-3 | TRBV12-5 | . | TGTGCTAGTGGCCCTTGGGCTGCGGGTTCAGATACGCAGTATTTT | CASGPWAAGSDTQYF
. | TRBJ1-1 | TRBV18 | TRBD1 | TGTGCCAGCTCACCGAGTGACAGGGCGATGCCCACTGAAGCTTTCTTT | CASSPSDRAMPTEAFF
. | TRBJ2-3 | TRBV18 | . | TGTGCCACCGTCGAGTTCCTCACAGATACGCAGTATTTT | CATVEFLTDTQYF
few | TRBJ1-4 | TRBV7-9 | . | TGTGCCAGCAGCTTTAGAGAAAAACTGTTTTTT | CASSFREKLFF
. | TRBJ1-2 | TRBV6-2/TRBV6-3 | TRBD1 | TGTGCCAGCAGTTACGGGTTGACAGGGATCTATGGCTACACCTTC | CASSYGLTGIYGYTF
. | TRBJ2-5 | TRBV6-1 | . | TGTGCCAGCAGTGGGTGGACAAATCCTGGGTGGGGGACCCAGTACTTC | CASSGWTNPGWGTQYF
. | TRBJ2-2 | TRBV19 | . | TGTGCCAGCTACGCAAGTCCCACCGGGGAGCTGTTTTTT | CASYASPTGELFF
. | TRBJ2-2 | TRBV6-6 | TRBD2 | TGTGCCAGCACAGCGGGAGGCGGGGAGCTGTTTTTT | CASTAGGGELFF
once | TRBJ2-7 | TRBV7-2 | TRBD2 | TGTGCCAGCAGCTTGGACGGGGGGTTCTCCTACGAGCAGTACTTC | CASSLDGGFSYEQYF
. | TRBJ1-3 | TRBV5-1 | . | TGCGCCAGCAGCCCTGGAAGGAGCTCTGGAAACACCATATATTTT | CASSPGRSSGNTIYF
. | TRBJ1-2 | TRBV20-1 | . | TGCAGTGCTAGTCCCGCGGATGGCTACACCTTC | CSASPADGYTF
. | TRBJ1-5 | TRBV29-1 | TRBD1 | TGCAGCGTGGCGACAGGGAGTAATCAGCCCCAGCATTTT | CSVATGSNQPQHF
. | TRBJ2-3 | TRBV14 | . | TGTGCCAGCAGCCTCTTTCTGGCGGCAGATACGCAGTATTTT | CASSLFLAADTQYF
few | TRBJ1-1 | TRBV12-5 | TRBD1 | TGTGCTAGTGGTTTTCGACAGGGGGCTAACACTGAAGCTTTCTTT | CASGFRQGANTEAFF
. | TRBJ2-3 | TRBV18 | TRBD2 | TGTGCCAGCTCACCTGTAGCGGGAGACGGCACAGATACGCAGTATTTT | CASSPVAGDGTDTQYF
. | TRBJ2-2 | TRBV13 | . | TGTGCCAGCAGCTTGACTAAGAACACCGGGGAGCTGTTTTTT | CASSLTKNTGELFF
. | TRBJ1-1 | TRBV18 | . | TGTGCCAGCTCACCGGCTTTGGTGATCACTGAAGCTTTCTTT | CASSPALVITEAFF
. | TRBJ2-5 | TRBV4-1 | . | TGCGCCAGCAGCCAGGAAGGTGGCAGGGCCCGAGAGACCCAGTACTTC | CASSQEGGRARETQYF
. | TRBJ2-7 | TRBV18 | . | TGTGCCAGCTCCCCGGGGGGCCAGTACGAGCAGTACTTC | CASSPGGQYEQYF
. | TRBJ2-3 | TRBV6-4 | TRBD2 | TGTGCCAGCAGTGCAGGGACTAGCGGGGCAGATACGCAGTATTTT | CASSAGTSGADTQYF
. | TRBJ1-4 | TRBV4-2 | TRBD1 | TGTGCCAGCAGCCATCAGACAGGGGGTGGGGAAAAACTGTTTTTT | CASSHQTGGGEKLFF
. | TRBJ1-4 | TRBV19 | TRBD1 | TGTGCCAGTAGTATAGAGGACAGGGGGCGAGGAAAACTGTTTTTT | CASSIEDRGRGKLFF
. | TRBJ2-3 | TRBV11-3 | . | TGTGCCAGCAGCTCCGTCGGAGGGTCGACAGATACGCAGTATTTT | CASSSVGGSTDTQYF
. | TRBJ2-1 | TRBV6-5 | TRBD1 | TGTGCCAGCAGTTACCCGACAGGGAGCTCCTACAATGAGCAGTTCTTC | CASSYPTGSSYNEQFF
. | TRBJ2-5 | TRBV10-3 | TRBD1 | TGTGCCATCAGTGAAGACAGGGGGGGGTCAAGCGGGACCCAGTACTTC | CAISEDRGGSSGTQYF
. | TRBJ2-7 | TRBV10-3 | TRBD2 | TGTGCCATCAGTGACACTAGCGGGAGTTTAAGGCAGTACTTC | CAISDTSGSLRQYF
few | TRBJ2-5 | TRBV20-1 | TRBD2 | TGCAGTGCTAGTAAACCGGGACTAGCGCCCCAAGAGACCCAGTACTTC | CSASKPGLAPQETQYF
. | TRBJ1-1 | TRBV9 | TRBD1 | TGTGCCAGCAGCCCTAGGACAGGGCTGAACACTGAAGCTTTCTTT | CASSPRTGLNTEAFF
. | TRBJ2-1 | TRBV5-1 | . | TGCGCCAGCAGCCTCCGCCTGACAGGCGACAATGAGCAGTTCTTC | CASSLRLTGDNEQFF
once | TRBJ2-7 | TRBV10-3 | TRBD1 | TGTGCCATCAGTGCTATAACAGGGGGATACGAGCAGTACTTC | CAISAITGGYEQYF
few | TRBJ2-1 | TRBV7-2 | TRBD2 | TGTGCCAGCAGCTTAGTGGCTAGCGGGGGGGCTAGGGAGCAGTTCTTC | CASSLVASGGAREQFF
. | TRBJ2-5 | TRBV3-1/TRBV3-2 | TRBD2 | TGTGCCAGCAGCACACGGAGGTTAGCGGGAGCGGAGACCCAGTACTTC | CASSTRRLAGAETQYF
. | TRBJ1-2 | TRBV5-4 | . | TGTGCCAGCAGCCCGGACAAGGGCGACGGCTACACCTTC | CASSPDKGDGYTF
. | TRBJ2-1 | TRBV14 | . | TGTGCCAGCAGCCCGTACAAACTTGACTCCCCCCGGGGGCAGTTCTTC | CASSPYKLDSPRGQFF
once | TRBJ1-2 | TRBV3-1/TRBV3-2 | . | TGTGCCAGCAGCCAGGAGGCGTTCAACCCCTATGGCTACACCTTC | CASSQEAFNPYGYTF
. | TRBJ1-2 | TRBV24-1 | . | TGTGCCACCAGTGCCTACAGCGGCTACACCTTC | CATSAYSGYTF
. | TRBJ2-1 | TRBV11-2 | . | TGTGCCAGCAGCTTAGAGGGCCGAGGCCATACAGGGAATGAGCAGTTCTTC | CASSLEGRGHTGNEQFF
. | TRBJ2-3 | TRBV7-3 | TRBD2 | TGTGCCAGCAGCTTCCAACCCTTACTAGCGGGGGGAACAGATACGCAGTATTTT | CASSFQPLLAGGTDTQYF